The rows below give T cell receptor beta chains drawn from one sample of a study of blood T cell repertoires in COVID-19. TCRdb's table, derived via immunoSEQ multiplex PCR, lists solely in-frame clones and lacks some. The sample carries about 200,000 clones, roughly 80% recorded once. Sequenced material: PBMCs or T cells enriched from blood (not recorded which). The receptors here all came from a man aged 40-49 years who had recovered from COVID-19. Both conserved end residues are part of each CDR3.

j_gene | v_gene | CDR3aa
TRBJ2-5 | TRBV15 | CATSRDWTRETQYF
TRBJ1-2 | TRBV2 | CASSDNRLGPNYGYTF
TRBJ1-2 | TRBV7-2 | CASSTIRGSSYGYTF
TRBJ1-1 | TRBV2 | CASSEEMGGTEAFF
TRBJ2-1 | TRBV9 | CASSVSLVSHNEQFF
TRBJ2-3 | TRBV4-2 | CASSRRPSGGGQNRDTQYF
TRBJ1-2 | TRBV5-4 | CASSLEQGNYGYTF
TRBJ1-1 | TRBV11-2 | CASSFGRMNTEAFF
TRBJ2-1 | TRBV6-5 | CASSSTLAGGQHEQFF
TRBJ2-5 | TRBV7-9 | CASSLRGVETQYF
TRBJ1-3 | TRBV27 | CASSLRHLGNTIYF
TRBJ1-1 | TRBV2 | CASSPDLGGDTEAFF
TRBJ1-5 | TRBV21-1 | CAILGGQGPNQPQHF
TRBJ1-3 | TRBV18 | CASSLNPGSGNTIYF
TRBJ1-1 | TRBV18 | CASSPSQGRTGTEAFF
TRBJ2-2 | TRBV29-1 | CSAGQGITGELFF
TRBJ2-7 | TRBV3-1/TRBV3-2 | CASSQARGSLDEQYF
TRBJ2-3 | TRBV6-4 | CASRTTSGATDTQYF
TRBJ2-3 | TRBV10-1 | CASSRGLAGGRPDTQYF
TRBJ2-5 | TRBV29-1 | CSVVDSQETQYF
TRBJ1-1 | TRBV30 | CAWMRGGDTEAFF
TRBJ2-3 | TRBV10-3 | CAIADRHYTDTQYF
TRBJ1-6 | TRBV5-4 | CASSTGQGVSSSPLHF
TRBJ2-7 | TRBV11-2 | CASSLPGWNHEQYF
TRBJ1-3 | TRBV11-2 | CASSLDSPLAGRRNTIYF
TRBJ2-5 | TRBV7-9 | CASNYRGIETQYF
TRBJ2-7 | TRBV2 | CASSTGTVLSGEYF
TRBJ1-5 | TRBV13 | CASSWGQGDNQPQHF
TRBJ1-1 | TRBV19 | CASPVWDCWGTEAFF
TRBJ2-2 | TRBV3-1/TRBV3-2 | CASSLISGELFF